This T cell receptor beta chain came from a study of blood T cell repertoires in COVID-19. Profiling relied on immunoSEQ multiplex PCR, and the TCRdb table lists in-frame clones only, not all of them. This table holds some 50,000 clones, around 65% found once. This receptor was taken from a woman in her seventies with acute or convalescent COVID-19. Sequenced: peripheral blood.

CDR3 in amino acids: CSARDSPYEQYF. CDR3 nucleotides: TGCAGCGCCCGGGACAGCCCCTACGAGCAGTACTTC. The chain uses TRBV29-1 and TRBJ2-7; 7 nucleotides align to TRBD1. After removal of 7 bases from V and 2 bases from J, the junction contained 5 bases not matched to a gene. The CDR3 is 12 residues long. The germline V gene has CDR1 SQVTM and CDR2 ANQGSEA.